The present T cell receptor beta chain was sequenced within a study of a mutant IDH1 vaccine in newly diagnosed glioma. Time point of the sample: week 47, end of study. Topical imiquimod accompanied each vaccine dose, which consisted of 300 ug of mutant IDH1 20-mer peptide. Assay: immunoSEQ multiplex PCR; the TCRdb copy retains only in-frame clones and omits some. Of around 50,000 clones listed, about 88% are singletons. In the case of this clone: The antigen remains undetermined.

The receptor was derived from a woman in her thirties with glioma. Some clones in this sample may be carry-over from other donors' samples. The sequenced sample was PBMCs, obtained from a glioma patient whose treatment included an IDH1 peptide vaccine.

CDR3 coding DNA: TGTGCCAGCTCACCCGGGGACAGCTACGAGCAGTACTTC. Translated: CASSPGDSYEQYF. The chain is built from TRBV18 and TRBJ2-7; 7 positions agree with TRBD1. The germline CDR1 and CDR2 sequences are KGHSH and LQKENI. The CDR3 has 13 residues. V shed 3 bases, J shed 3 bases, and the junction held 2 bases outside the gene matches.